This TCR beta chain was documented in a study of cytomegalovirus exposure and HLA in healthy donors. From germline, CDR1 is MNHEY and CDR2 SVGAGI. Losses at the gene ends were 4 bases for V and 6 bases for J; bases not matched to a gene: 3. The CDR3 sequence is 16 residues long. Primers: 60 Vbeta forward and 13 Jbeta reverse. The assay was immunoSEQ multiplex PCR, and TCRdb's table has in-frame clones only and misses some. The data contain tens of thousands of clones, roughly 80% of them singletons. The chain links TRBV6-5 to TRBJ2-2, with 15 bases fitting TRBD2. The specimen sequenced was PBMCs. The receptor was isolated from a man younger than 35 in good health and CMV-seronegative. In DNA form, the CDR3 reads TGTGCCAGCAGTTCCCGGACTAGCGGGAGGGCCGGGGAGCTGTTTTTT. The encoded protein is CASSSRTSGRAGELFF.